This TCR beta chain is drawn from a study of blood T cell repertoires in COVID-19. Cohorts were determined from participant-reported clinical history. Produced via immunoSEQ multiplex PCR; TCRdb's table is partial and in-frame only. The sample lists about 300,000 clones, 80% to 90% occurring once. This CDR3 contains 17 residues. From germline, CDR1 is LGHNA and CDR2 YNFKEQ. V shed 1 base and J shed 3 bases, with 16 bases lying between them. Material for sequencing was PBMCs or T cells enriched from blood (not recorded which). The V gene is TRBV4-2, the J gene TRBJ1-3, with D possibly matching TRBD1 (5 bases). This sequence originates from a man in his thirties or forties who had recovered from COVID-19. CDR3 DNA sequence: TGTGCCAGCAGCCAAGTTTTCAGGGAGCGGGGTGGAAACACCATATATTTT. The encoded protein is CASSQVFRERGGNTIYF.